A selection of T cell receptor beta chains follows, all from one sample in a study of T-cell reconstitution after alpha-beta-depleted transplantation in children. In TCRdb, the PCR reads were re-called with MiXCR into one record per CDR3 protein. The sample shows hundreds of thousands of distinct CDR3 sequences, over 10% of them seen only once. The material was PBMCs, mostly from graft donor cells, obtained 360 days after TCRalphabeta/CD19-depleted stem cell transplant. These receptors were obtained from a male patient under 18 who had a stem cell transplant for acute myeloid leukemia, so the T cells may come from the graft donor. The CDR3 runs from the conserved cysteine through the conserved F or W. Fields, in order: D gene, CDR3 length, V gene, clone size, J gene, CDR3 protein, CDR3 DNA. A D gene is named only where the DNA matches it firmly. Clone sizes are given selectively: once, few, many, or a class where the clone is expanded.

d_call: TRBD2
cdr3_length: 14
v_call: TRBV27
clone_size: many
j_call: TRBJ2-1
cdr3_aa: CASKLAGVSNEQFF
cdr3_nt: TGTGCCAGCAAACTAGCGGGAGTTTCCAATGAGCAGTTCTTC

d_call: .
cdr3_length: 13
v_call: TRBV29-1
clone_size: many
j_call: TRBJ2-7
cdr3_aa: CSVVPGTPYEQYF
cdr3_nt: TGCAGCGTTGTACCCGGGACACCCTACGAGCAGTACTTC

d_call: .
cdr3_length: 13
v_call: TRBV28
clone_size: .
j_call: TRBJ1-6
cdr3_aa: CASSPPTDSPLHF
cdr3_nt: TGTGCCAGCAGTCCCCCGACAGATTCACCCCTCCACTTT

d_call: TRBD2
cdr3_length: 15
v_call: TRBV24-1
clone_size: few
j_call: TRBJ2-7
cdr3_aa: CATSQKRGSILEQYF
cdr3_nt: TGTGCCACCAGTCAGAAGCGGGGTTCTATCCTGGAGCAGTACTTC

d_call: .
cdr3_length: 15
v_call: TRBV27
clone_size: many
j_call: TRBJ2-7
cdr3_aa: CASSLRPPGPYEQYF
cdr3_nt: TGTGCCAGCAGTTTAAGGCCCCCCGGGCCCTACGAGCAGTACTTC

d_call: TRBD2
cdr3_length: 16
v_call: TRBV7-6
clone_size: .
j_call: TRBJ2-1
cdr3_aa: CASSLRGDYRYNEQFF
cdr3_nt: TGTGCCAGCAGCTTAAGAGGGGACTACCGCTACAATGAGCAGTTCTTC

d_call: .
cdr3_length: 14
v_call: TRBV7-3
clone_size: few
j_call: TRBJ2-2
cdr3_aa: CASTLGALTGELFF
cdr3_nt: TGTGCCAGCACCCTGGGGGCCCTCACCGGGGAGCTGTTTTTT

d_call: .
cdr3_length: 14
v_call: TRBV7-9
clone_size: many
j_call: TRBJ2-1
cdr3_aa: CASSLEAGGNEQFF
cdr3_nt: TGTGCCAGCAGCCTCGAGGCAGGGGGGAATGAGCAGTTCTTC

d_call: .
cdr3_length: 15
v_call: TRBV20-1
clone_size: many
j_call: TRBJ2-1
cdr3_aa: CSASPLPSEYNEQFF
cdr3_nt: TGCAGTGCTAGCCCCCTCCCTAGCGAATACAATGAGCAGTTCTTC

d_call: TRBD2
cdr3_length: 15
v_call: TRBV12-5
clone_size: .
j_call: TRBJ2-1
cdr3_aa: CASGSPGGLYNEQFF
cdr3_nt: TGTGCTAGTGGTTCTCCGGGAGGGCTCTACAATGAGCAGTTCTTC

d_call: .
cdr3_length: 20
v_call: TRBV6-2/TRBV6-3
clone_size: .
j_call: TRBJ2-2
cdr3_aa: CASSYSKSASSLANTGELFF
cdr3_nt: TGTGCCAGCAGTTACTCGAAATCAGCTAGCAGCCTCGCGAACACCGGGGAGCTGTTTTTT

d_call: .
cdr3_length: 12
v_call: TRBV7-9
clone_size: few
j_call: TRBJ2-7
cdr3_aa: CAPRQSSYEQYF
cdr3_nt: TGTGCCCCCCGGCAGAGCTCCTACGAGCAGTACTTC

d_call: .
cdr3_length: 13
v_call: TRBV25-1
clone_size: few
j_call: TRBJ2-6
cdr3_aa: CASSQAGANVLTF
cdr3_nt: TGTGCCAGCTCGCAAGCGGGGGCCAACGTCCTGACTTTC

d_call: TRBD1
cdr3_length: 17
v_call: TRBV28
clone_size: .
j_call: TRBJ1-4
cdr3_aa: CASSPWTGATTNEKLFF
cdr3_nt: TGTGCCAGCAGTCCATGGACAGGAGCTACAACTAATGAAAAACTGTTTTTT

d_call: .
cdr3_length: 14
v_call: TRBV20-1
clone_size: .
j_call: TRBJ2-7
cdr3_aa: CSAYSGLTTGEQYF
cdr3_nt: TGCAGTGCTTACTCGGGACTGACTACGGGCGAGCAGTACTTC

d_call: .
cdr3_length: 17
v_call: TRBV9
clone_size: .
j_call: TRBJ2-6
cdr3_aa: CASTPGILPAGANVLTF
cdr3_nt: TGTGCCAGCACTCCCGGGATTCTTCCAGCTGGGGCCAACGTCCTGACTTTC

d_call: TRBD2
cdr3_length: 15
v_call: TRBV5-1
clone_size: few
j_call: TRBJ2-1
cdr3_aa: CASSLVALAGWEQFF
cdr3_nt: TGCGCCAGCAGCTTGGTTGCCCTAGCGGGTTGGGAGCAGTTCTTC

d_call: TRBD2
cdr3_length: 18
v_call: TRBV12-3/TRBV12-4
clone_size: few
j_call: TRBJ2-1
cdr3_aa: CASNPGTSGSISYNEQFF
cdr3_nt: TGTGCCAGCAATCCCGGGACTAGCGGGTCGATCTCCTACAATGAGCAGTTCTTC

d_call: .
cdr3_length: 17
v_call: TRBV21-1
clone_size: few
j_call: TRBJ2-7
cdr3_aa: CASSAWEEIAERHEQYF
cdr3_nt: TGTGCCAGCAGCGCTTGGGAGGAGATAGCAGAAAGACACGAGCAGTACTTC

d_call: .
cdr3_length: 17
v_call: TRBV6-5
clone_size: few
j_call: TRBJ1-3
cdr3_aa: CASSSDGLQAAGNTIYF
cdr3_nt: TGTGCCAGCAGTTCCGATGGACTTCAGGCGGCCGGAAACACCATATATTTT

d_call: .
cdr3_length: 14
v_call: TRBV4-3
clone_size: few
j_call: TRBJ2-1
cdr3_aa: CASSQGLRGEEQFF
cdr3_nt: TGCGCCAGCAGCCAAGGACTCCGGGGCGAGGAGCAGTTCTTC

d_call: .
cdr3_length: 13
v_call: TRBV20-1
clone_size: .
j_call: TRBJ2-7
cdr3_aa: CSARDAGRHEQYF
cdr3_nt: TGCAGTGCTAGAGATGCTGGGAGACACGAGCAGTACTTC

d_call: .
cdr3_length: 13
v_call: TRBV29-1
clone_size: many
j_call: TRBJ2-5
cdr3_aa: CSVAWVPQETQYF
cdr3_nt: TGCAGCGTTGCATGGGTGCCCCAAGAGACCCAGTACTTC

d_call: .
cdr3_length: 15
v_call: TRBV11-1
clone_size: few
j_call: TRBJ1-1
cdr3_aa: CASSSDGNLNTEAFF
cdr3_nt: TGTGCCAGCTCCTCCGATGGGAACCTGAACACTGAAGCTTTCTTT

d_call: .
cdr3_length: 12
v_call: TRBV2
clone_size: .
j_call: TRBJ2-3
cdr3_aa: CASTEGADTQYF
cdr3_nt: TGTGCCAGCACCGAAGGAGCGGATACGCAGTATTTT

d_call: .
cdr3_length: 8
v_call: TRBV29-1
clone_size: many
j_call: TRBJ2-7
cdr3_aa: CSVGGDVF
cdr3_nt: TGCAGCGTTGGCGGGGACGTCTTC

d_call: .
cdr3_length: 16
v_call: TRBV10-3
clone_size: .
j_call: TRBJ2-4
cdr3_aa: CAISRDGSLAKNIQYF
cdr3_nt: TGTGCCATCAGTCGGGACGGCAGTTTAGCCAAAAACATTCAGTACTTC

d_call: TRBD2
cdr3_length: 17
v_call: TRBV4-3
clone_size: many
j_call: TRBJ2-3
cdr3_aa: CASSQDLLAGGQNTQYF
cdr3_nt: TGCGCCAGCAGCCAAGATCTACTAGCGGGAGGGCAAAATACGCAGTATTTT

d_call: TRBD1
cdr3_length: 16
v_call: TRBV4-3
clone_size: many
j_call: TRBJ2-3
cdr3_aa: CASSQERGQVPDTQYF
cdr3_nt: TGCGCCAGCAGCCAAGAAAGAGGACAGGTTCCAGATACGCAGTATTTT